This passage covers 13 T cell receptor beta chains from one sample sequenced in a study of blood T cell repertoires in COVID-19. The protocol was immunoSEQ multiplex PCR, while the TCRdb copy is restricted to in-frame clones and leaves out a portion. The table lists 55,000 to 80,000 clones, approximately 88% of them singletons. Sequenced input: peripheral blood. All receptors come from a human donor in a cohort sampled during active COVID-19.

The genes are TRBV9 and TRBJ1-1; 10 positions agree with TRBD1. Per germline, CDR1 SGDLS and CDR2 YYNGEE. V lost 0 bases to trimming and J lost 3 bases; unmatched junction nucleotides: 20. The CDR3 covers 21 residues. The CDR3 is CASSVAPLVLGTGARDTEAFF. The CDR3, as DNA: TGTGCCAGCAGCGTAGCACCCCTTGTCTTAGGGACAGGGGCAAGGGACACTGAAGCTTTCTTT.

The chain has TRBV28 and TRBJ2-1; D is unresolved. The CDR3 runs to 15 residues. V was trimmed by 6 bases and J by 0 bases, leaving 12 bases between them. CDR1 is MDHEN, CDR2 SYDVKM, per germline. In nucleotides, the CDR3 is TGTGCCAGCAGCCTAACACTAAGCTCCTACAATGAGCAGTTCTTC. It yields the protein CASSLTLSSYNEQFF.

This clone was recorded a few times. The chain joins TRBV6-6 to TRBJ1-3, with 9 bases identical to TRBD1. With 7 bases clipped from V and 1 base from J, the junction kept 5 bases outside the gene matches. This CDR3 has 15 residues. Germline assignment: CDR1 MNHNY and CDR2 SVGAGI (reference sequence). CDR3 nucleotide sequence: TGTGCCAGCAATAAGGGACAGGGTTCTGGAAACACCATATATTTT. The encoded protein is CASNKGQGSGNTIYF.

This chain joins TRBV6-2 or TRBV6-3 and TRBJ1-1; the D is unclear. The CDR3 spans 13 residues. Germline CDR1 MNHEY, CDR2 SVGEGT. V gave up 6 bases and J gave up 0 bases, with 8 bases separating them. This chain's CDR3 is CASSPYMNTEAFF. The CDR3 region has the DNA TGTGCCAGCAGCCCGTATATGAACACTGAAGCTTTCTTT.

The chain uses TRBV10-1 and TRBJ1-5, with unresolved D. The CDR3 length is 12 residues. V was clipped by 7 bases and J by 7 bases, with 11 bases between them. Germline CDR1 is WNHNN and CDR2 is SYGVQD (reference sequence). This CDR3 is CASKEVRQPQHF. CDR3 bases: TGCGCCAGCAAAGAGGTGCGGCAGCCCCAGCATTTT.

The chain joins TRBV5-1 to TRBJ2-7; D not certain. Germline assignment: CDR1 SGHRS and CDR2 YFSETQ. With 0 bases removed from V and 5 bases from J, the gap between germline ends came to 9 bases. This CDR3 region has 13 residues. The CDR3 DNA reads TGCGCCAGCAGCTTGGCCCTAATGAACGAGCAGTACTTC. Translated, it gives CASSLALMNEQYF.

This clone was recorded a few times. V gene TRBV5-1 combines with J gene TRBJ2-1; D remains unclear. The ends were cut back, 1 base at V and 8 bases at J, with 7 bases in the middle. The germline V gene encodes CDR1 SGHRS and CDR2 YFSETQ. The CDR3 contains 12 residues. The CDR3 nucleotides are TGCGCCAGCAGCTTGAGTCGGTATGAGCAGTTCTTC. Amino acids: CASSLSRYEQFF.

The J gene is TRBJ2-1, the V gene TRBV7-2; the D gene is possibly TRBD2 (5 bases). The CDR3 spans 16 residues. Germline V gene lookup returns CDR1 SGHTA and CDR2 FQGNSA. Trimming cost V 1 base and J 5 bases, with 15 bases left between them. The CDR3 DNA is TGTGCCAGCAGCTTAGTTCGGGGTTTACGGGACAATGAGCAGTTCTTC. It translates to CASSLVRGLRDNEQFF.

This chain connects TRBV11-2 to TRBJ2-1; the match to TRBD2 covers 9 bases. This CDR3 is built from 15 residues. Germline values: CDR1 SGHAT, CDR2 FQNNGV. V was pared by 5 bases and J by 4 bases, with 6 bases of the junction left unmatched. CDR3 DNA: TGTGCCAGCAGCCATAGCGGGAGTAAGTACAATGAGCAGTTCTTC. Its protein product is CASSHSGSKYNEQFF. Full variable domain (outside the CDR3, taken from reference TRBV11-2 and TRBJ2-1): EAGVAQSPRYKIIEKRQSVAFWCNPISGHATLYWYQQILGQGPKLLIQFQNNGVVDDSQLPKDRFSAERLKGVDSTLKIQPAKLEDSAVYLCASSHSGSKYNEQFFGPGTRLTVL.

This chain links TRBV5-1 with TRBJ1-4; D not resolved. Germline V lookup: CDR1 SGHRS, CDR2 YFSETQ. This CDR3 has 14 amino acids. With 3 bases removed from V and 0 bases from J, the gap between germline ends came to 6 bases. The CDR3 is CASSSQTTNEKLFF. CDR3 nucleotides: TGCGCCAGCAGCTCGCAGACAACTAATGAAAAACTGTTTTTT.

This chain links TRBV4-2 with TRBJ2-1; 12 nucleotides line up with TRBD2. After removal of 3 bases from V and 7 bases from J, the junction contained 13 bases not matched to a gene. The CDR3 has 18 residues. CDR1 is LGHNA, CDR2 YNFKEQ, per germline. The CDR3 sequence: CASSQSARLAGVGNEQFF. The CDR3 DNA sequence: TGTGCCAGCAGCCAGTCCGCTCGACTAGCGGGGGTTGGGAATGAGCAGTTCTTC.

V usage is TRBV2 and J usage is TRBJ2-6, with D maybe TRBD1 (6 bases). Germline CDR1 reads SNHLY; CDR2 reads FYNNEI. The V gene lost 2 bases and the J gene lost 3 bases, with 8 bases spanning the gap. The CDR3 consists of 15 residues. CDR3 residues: CASSETGIGANVLTF. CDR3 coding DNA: TGTGCCAGCAGTGAAACAGGGATTGGGGCCAACGTCCTGACTTTC.

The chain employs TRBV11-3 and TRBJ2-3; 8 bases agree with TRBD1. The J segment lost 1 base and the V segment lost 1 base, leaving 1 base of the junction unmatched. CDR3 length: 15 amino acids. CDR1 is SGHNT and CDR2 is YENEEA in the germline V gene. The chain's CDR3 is CASSLGQGRTDTQYF. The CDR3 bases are TGTGCCAGCAGCTTAGGACAGGGGCGCACAGATACGCAGTATTTT.